The present T cell receptor (beta chain) was sequenced within a study of shared clonotypes between healthy human individuals (dated by TCRdb to the early 2020s). Concerning the study at large: The cohort comprised a couple of women and a few men aged 18 to 49 years. For each donor, CD4 naive and CD4 memory were each run on three plates, CD8 naive on two plates, and CD8 memory on one plate. Blood TCR repertoires of a handful of healthy adults were deeply sequenced to estimate repertoire size and the extent of clonotype sharing between individuals. Different laboratories and diverse techniques were used to prepare libraries and sequence TCR repertoires, to increase sequencing depth and limit assay-specific biases. Between about 0.9 and 10 billion PBMCs per donor were obtained by leukapheresis. The paper as a whole reports these results and caveats: Because the study included only a small number of donors, the genetic and exposure-history diversity represented was limited. Rarefaction of sorted-subset datasets indicated incomplete sequencing despite the large sequencing depth. Higher generation probabilities were observed for clonotypes shared by all four sorted-subset donors than for non-shared clonotypes. Across a few donors, approximately 5% of naive CD4, 3% to 3.5% of naive CD8, under 2.5% of memory CD4, and 0.4% of memory CD8 clonotypes were shared. Based on pairwise subsampling, the degree of clonotype sharing among donors was expected to be affected by sequencing depth. Only blood was sampled, and tissue TCR repertoires likely differ from those in blood. Estimated clonotype richness was generally larger for naive than for memory subsets.

Comments on this clone: The antigen it recognizes is unknown. No much larger clone is present one base from it, and per-base qualities are unavailable. At the DNA level, this CDR3 is encoded by other sequences in the same sample as well.

Healthy HIV-negative adults with no recently reported acute infections or vaccinations were included as donors. Only Caucasian adults living in Nashville, Tennessee, USA were represented among the donors. CD4+ T cells were enriched through magnetic negative selection, after which naive cells were positively selected on CD45RA and the remaining negative fraction served as the memory subset. Blood was collected by leukapheresis, and PBMCs were isolated by Ficoll-Histopaque density gradient centrifugation and then cryopreserved in liquid nitrogen vapor phase. Analytical flow cytometry was used to check the purity and quantity of every magnetically sorted T cell population. Genomic DNA was isolated from each sorted fraction and quantified by UV absorbance on a Nanodrop 2000c. Based on the germline V gene, the CDR1 and CDR2 sequences are LGHNA and YNFKEQ. The CDR3 holds 16 amino acids from the cysteine to the phenylalanine. The sequence is cut down to CDR3 DNA, 48 bases in frame from base 1. V gives up 0 bases and J gives up 3 bases, and the segment between their germline ends measures 13 bases.

Using the deep immunoSEQ assay, multiplex PCR amplified TCR CDR3 regions from genomic DNA. Extracted genomic DNA from each cell subset was spread evenly across all wells of several immunoSEQ 96-well plates, with each plate serving as a replicate. For sorted subsets, approximately 190 ng of genomic DNA, equivalent to 25,000 to 35,000 T cell genomes, went into each replicate PCR. Purified libraries were measured with a Qubit 3.0 fluorometer, size-checked on a Bioanalyzer 2100, and measured again with the KAPA Library Quantification kit. Each immunoSEQ 96-well plate was sequenced on its own single-read 150-cycle Illumina NextSeq 550 flow cell. The authors processed their data as follows. Because only junctional sequences without quality scores were contained in the immunoSEQ output, filtering matching that applied to full-length reads could not be performed. Sequences were annotated with PyIR, a Python wrapper for IgBLAST v1.9, and V/J genes and CDR3 were assigned using IMGT germline references. Reads with weak V/J assignments (E-value above 1e-6), missing CDR3, stop codons, out-of-frame junctions, or ambiguous translated residues were removed. V3J clonotypes were defined as sequences sharing the same inferred V gene, J gene, and CDR3 amino acid sequence. Percentage overlap between repertoires was computed as shared unique clonotypes divided by the size of the smaller repertoire. Richness of each repertoire was evaluated using RTK rarefaction, the Chao1 estimator, and Recon v2.1 estimates of unobserved clonotypes. Generation probabilities for all TCRbeta clonotypes obtained by the gDNA method from a handful of donors were computed using OLGA. The table was pulled from immuneACCESS by TCRdb, which kept in-frame rearrangements only. Such tables lose some clones; where checked, under half of the loss comes from unresolved V genes, and the rest has no known cause. V, J and clone size are taken as reported in that table, and D and trimming were inferred from the DNA itself. The sample includes some 1 million clones, with around 74% observed a single time. Clones ranked in the top ten supply approximately 1.5% of the sample.

This receptor was obtained from a man aged 18 to 29 in good health. The rearranged chain carries TRBV4-2 and TRBJ2-3; the D gene is unclear. The sample was memory CD4+ T cells sorted from blood. Interpreted using the paper, the cell subset or site label stands for: CD45RA-negative fraction. The CDR3 loop reads CASSQDPSRGTDTQYF. At the DNA level, the sequence is TGTGCCAGCAGCCAAGATCCCAGCCGTGGGACAGATACGCAGTATTTT.